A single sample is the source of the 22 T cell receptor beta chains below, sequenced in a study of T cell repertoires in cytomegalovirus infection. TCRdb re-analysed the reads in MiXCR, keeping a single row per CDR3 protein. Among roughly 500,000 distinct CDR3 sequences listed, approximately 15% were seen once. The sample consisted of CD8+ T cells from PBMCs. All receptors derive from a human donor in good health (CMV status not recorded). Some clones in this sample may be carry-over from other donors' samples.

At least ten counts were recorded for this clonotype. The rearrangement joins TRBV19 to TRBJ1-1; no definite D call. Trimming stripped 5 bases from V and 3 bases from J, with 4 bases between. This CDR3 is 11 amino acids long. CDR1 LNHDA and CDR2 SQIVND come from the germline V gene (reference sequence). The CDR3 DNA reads TGTGCCAGTAGTTCGTACACTGAAGCTTTCTTT. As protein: CASSSYTEAFF.

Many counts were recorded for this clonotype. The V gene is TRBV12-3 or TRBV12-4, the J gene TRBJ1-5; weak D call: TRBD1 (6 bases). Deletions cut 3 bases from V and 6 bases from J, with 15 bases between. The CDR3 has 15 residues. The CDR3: CASSFGGGESQPQHF. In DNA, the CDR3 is TGTGCCAGCAGTTTTGGGGGGGGCGAAAGTCAGCCCCAGCATTTT.

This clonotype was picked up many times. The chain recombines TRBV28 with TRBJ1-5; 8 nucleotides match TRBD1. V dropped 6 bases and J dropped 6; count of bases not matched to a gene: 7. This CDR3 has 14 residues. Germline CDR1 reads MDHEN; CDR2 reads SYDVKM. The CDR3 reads CASSPRQGSQPQHF. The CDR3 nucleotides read TGTGCCAGCAGCCCGAGACAGGGGAGTCAGCCCCAGCATTTT.

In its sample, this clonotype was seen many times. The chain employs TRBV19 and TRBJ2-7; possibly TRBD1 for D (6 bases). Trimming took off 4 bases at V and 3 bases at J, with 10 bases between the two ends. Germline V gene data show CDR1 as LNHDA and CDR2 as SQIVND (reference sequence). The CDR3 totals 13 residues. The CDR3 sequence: CASSRDTSYEQYF. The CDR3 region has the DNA TGTGCCAGTAGTAGGGACACAAGCTACGAGCAGTACTTC.

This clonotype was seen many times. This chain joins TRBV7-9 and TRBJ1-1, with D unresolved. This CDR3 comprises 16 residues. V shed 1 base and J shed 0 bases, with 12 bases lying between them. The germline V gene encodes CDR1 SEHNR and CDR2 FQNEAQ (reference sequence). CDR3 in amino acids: CASSLELYTMNTEAFF. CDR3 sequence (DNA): TGTGCCAGCAGCTTAGAATTGTATACTATGAACACTGAAGCTTTCTTT. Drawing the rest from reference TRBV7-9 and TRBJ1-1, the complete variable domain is DTGVSQNPRHKITKRGQNVTFRCDPISEHNRLYWYRQTLGQGPEFLTYFQNEAQLEKSRLLSDRFSAERPKGSFSTLEIQRTEQGDSAMYLCASSLELYTMNTEAFFGQGTRLTVV.

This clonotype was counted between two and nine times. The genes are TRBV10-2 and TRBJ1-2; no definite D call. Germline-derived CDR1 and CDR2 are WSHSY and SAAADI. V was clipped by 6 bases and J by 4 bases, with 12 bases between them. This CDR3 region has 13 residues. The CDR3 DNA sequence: TGCGCCAGCAGCCTCGGGGAGGCCTATGGCTACACCTTC. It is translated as CASSLGEAYGYTF.

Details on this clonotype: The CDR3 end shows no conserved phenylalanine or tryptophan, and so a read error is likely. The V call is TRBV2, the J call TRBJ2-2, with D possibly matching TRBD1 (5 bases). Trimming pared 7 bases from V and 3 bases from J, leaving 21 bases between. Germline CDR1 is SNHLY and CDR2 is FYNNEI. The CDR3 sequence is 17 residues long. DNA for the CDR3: TGTGCCAGCACTCCACCCGATATAAGGGGCTACACCGGGGAGCTGTTTCTT. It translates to CASTPPDIRGYTGELFL.

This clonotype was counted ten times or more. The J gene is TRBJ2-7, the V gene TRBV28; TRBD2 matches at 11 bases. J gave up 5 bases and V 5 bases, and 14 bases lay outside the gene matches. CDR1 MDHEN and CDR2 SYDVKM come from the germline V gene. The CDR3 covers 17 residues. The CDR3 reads CASSPRTSGSFWNEQYF. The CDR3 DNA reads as TGTGCCAGCAGTCCACGAACTAGCGGGAGCTTCTGGAACGAGCAGTACTTC.

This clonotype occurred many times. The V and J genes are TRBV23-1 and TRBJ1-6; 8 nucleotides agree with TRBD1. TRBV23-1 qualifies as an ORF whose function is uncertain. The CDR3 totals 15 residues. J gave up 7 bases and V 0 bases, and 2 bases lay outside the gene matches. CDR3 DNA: TGCGCCAGCAGTCAATCTGACAGGGGAAATTCACCCCTCCACTTT. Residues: CASSQSDRGNSPLHF.

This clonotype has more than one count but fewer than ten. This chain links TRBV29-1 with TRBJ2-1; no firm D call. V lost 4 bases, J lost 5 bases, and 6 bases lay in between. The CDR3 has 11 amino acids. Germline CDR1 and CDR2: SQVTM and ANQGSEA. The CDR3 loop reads CSVGNNNEQFF. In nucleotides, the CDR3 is TGCAGCGTTGGTAATAACAATGAGCAGTTCTTC.

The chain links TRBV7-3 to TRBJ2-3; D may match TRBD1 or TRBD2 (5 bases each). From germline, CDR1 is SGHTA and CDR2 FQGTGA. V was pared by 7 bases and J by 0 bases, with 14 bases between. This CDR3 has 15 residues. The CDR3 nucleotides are TGTGCCAGCAACCAGGGAGCTACTAGCACAGATACGCAGTATTTT. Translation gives CASNQGATSTDTQYF. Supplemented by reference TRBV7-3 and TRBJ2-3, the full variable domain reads GAGVSQTPSNKVTEKGKYVELRCDPISGHTALYWYRQSLGQGPEFLIYFQGTGAADDSGLPNDRFFAVRPEGSVSTLKIQRTERGDSAVYLCASNQGATSTDTQYFGPGTRLTVL.

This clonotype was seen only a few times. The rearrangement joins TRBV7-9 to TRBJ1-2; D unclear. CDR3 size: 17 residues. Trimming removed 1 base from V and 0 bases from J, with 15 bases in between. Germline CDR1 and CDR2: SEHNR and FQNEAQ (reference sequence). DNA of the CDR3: TGTGCCAGCAGCTTAGTGGGAAGGGTCTCAGCTAACTATGGCTACACCTTC. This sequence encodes CASSLVGRVSANYGYTF.

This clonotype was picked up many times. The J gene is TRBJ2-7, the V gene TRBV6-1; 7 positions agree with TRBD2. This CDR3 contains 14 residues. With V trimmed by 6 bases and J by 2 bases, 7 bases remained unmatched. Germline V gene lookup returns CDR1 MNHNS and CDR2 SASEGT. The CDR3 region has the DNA TGTGCCAGCAGCGGGATTGGGGGGGCCTACGAGCAGTACTTC. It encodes CASSGIGGAYEQYF.

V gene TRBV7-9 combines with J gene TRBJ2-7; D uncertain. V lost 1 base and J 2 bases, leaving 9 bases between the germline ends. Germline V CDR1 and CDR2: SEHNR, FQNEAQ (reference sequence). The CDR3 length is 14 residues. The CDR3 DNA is TGTGCCAGCAGCTTAGTCGAGAACCCCTACGAGCAGTACTTC. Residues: CASSLVENPYEQYF.

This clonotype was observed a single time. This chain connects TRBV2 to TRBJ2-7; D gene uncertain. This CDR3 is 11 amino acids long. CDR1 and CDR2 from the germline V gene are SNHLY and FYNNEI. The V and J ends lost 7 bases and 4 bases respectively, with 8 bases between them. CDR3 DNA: TGTGCCAGCATCGATGGGTACGAGCAGTACTTC. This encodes CASIDGYEQYF. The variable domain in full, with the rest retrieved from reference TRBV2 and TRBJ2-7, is EPEVTQTPSHQVTQMGQEVILRCVPISNHLYFYWYRQILGQKVEFLVSFYNNEISEKSEIFDDQFSVERPDGSNFTLKIRSTKLEDSAMYFCASIDGYEQYFGPGTRLTVT.

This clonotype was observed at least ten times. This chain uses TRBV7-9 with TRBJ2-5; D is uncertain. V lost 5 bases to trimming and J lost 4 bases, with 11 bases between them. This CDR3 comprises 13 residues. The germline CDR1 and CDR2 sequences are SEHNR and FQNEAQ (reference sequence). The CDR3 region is CASSLEDGETQYF. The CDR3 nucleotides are TGTGCCAGCAGCCTAGAAGACGGAGAGACCCAGTACTTC.

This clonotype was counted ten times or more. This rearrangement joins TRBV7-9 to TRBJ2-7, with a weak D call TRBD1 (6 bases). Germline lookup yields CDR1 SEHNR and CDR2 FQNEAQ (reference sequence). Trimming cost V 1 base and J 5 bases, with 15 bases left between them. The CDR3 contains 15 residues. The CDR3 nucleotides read TGTGCCAGCAGCTTAGTTCTGGGGGCGCGGGACGAGCAGTACTTC. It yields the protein CASSLVLGARDEQYF.

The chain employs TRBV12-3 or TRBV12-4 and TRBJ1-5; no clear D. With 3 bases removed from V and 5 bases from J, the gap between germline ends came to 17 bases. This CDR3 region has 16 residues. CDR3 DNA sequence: TGTGCCAGCAGTTTTACGTCCGATGGGCTTTATCAGCCCCAGCATTTT. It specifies CASSFTSDGLYQPQHF.

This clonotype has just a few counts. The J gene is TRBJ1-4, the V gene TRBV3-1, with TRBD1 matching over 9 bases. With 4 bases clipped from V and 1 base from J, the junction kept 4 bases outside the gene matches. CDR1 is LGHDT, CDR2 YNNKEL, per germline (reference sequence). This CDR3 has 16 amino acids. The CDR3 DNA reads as TGTGCCAGCAGCCTACCGGGACAGGGAACTAATGAAAAACTGTTTTTT. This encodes CASSLPGQGTNEKLFF.

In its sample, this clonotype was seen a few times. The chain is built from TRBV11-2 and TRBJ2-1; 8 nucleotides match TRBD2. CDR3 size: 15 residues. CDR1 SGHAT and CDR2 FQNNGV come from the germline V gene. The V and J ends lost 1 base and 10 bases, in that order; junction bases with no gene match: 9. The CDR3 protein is CASSLGSAGGGEQFF. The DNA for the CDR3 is TGTGCCAGCAGCTTAGGGTCGGCGGGAGGTGGCGAGCAGTTCTTC.

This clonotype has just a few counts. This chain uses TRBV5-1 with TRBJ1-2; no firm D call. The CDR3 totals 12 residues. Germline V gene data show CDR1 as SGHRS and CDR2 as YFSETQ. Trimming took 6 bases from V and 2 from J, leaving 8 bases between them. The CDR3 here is CASNGGNYGYTF. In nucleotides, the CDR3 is TGCGCCAGCAATGGAGGGAACTATGGCTACACCTTC.

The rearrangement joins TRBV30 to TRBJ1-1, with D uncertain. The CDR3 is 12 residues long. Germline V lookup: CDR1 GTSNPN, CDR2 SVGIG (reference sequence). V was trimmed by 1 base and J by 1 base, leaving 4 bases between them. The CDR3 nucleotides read TGTGCCTGGAGTGACCAGAACACTGAAGCTTTCTTT. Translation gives CAWSDQNTEAFF.